The 21 T cell receptor beta chains given below trace back to one sample, sequenced in a study of blood T cell repertoires in COVID-19. Sequencing used immunoSEQ multiplex PCR; TCRdb keeps in-frame clones, though not all of them. The sample yields 250,000 to 300,000 clones, about nine tenths seen once. The sample taken for sequencing was peripheral blood. These receptors originate from a woman aged 40 to 50 with acute or convalescent COVID-19.

The J gene is TRBJ2-2, the V gene TRBV5-6, with 8 nucleotides matching TRBD1. The CDR3 length is 15 residues. Unmatched junction bases numbered 1, after V lost 0 bases and J lost 3 bases. The germline V gene encodes CDR1 SGHDT and CDR2 YYEEEE. This CDR3 reads CASSLGTGYTGELFF. In DNA, the CDR3 is TGTGCCAGCAGCTTGGGGACAGGGTACACCGGGGAGCTGTTTTTT.

The chain is built from TRBV10-1 and TRBJ2-5; 10 bases map to TRBD2. V lost 3 bases and J lost 3; bases outside the gene matches: 4. In germline, CDR1 is WNHNN, CDR2 SYGVQD (reference sequence). This CDR3 has 15 residues. The CDR3 here is CASSEFTSGEETQYF. As DNA, the CDR3 is TGCGCCAGCAGTGAATTCACTAGCGGGGAAGAGACCCAGTACTTC.

The V call is TRBV4-2, the J call TRBJ2-3, with unresolved D. The CDR3 runs to 14 residues. V was shortened by 1 base and J by 0 bases, with 5 bases between the two germline ends. Germline V gene lookup returns CDR1 LGHNA and CDR2 YNFKEQ. The CDR3 DNA follows: TGTGCCAGCAGCCAAGGTCCAAGCACAGATACGCAGTATTTT. The encoded protein is CASSQGPSTDTQYF.

V is TRBV5-1 and J is TRBJ2-2; unclear D gene. Trimming removed 0 bases at V and 6 bases at J, with 9 bases between. CDR1 and CDR2 from the germline V gene are SGHRS and YFSETQ. The CDR3 totals 14 residues. CDR3 nucleotide sequence: TGCGCCAGCAGCTTGGGCCCAGGCCCCGGGGAGCTGTTTTTT. Translating gives CASSLGPGPGELFF.

The V gene is TRBV24-1, the J gene TRBJ2-1; 10 nucleotides match TRBD1. The V segment lost 2 bases and the J segment 4 bases; nucleotides outside the gene matches: 10. The CDR3 runs to 18 residues. Germline CDR1 is KGHDR and CDR2 is SFDVKD. CDR3 protein: CATSDSRTGGASYNEQFF. The CDR3 DNA is TGTGCCACCAGTGATTCGCGGACAGGGGGAGCTTCATACAATGAGCAGTTCTTC.

This rearrangement joins TRBV18 to TRBJ1-2; possible D gene TRBD1, 6 bases. The germline CDR1 and CDR2 sequences are KGHSH and LQKENI. The CDR3 sequence is 13 residues long. The V end was cut by 3 bases, the J end by 8 bases, with 13 bases between. In DNA, the CDR3 is TGTGCCAGCTCACCCACCAGGACAGACGGCTACACCTTC. This gives the protein CASSPTRTDGYTF.

The chain employs TRBV18 and TRBJ1-2; 12 bases line up with TRBD1. The CDR3 loop spans 14 amino acids. Germline trimming cut 3 bases from V and 6 bases from J; bases unmatched to any gene: 2. The germline gives CDR1 KGHSH, CDR2 LQKENI. The CDR3 here is CASSPGQGADGYTF. The CDR3 nucleotides are TGTGCCAGCTCACCGGGACAGGGGGCAGATGGCTACACCTTC.

The V gene is TRBV7-8, the J gene TRBJ2-1; 14 nucleotides line up with TRBD2. This CDR3 comprises 19 residues. Trimming removed 5 bases from V and 0 bases from J; junction bases left unmatched: 9. The germline V gene has CDR1 SGHVS and CDR2 FQNEAQ. This chain's CDR3 is CASSRGLAGAPASYNEQFF. CDR3 DNA sequence: TGTGCCAGCAGCCGGGGACTAGCGGGGGCCCCTGCCTCCTACAATGAGCAGTTCTTC.

The chain is built from TRBV12-3 or TRBV12-4 and TRBJ1-1, with TRBD1 identical over 7 bases. With V trimmed by 6 bases and J by 4 bases, 5 bases remained unmatched. The CDR3 spans 13 residues. The CDR3 DNA sequence: TGTGCCAGCAGCCCGGGGACAGCCACTGAAGCTTTCTTT. Amino acid sequence: CASSPGTATEAFF.

Only a few counts were recorded for this clone. The V and J genes are TRBV6-6 and TRBJ1-4; 12 nucleotides match TRBD1. Germline CDR1 MNHNY, CDR2 SVGAGI (reference sequence). The junction had 17 bases not matched to a gene; V was cut back by 7 bases and J by 2 bases. This CDR3 contains 20 residues. The CDR3 here is CASIRWDRGLGRRTNEKLFF. Here the CDR3 DNA reads TGTGCCAGCATTCGATGGGACAGGGGGCTGGGAAGGAGGACTAATGAAAAACTGTTTTTT.

This clone was seen only once. The rearrangement joins TRBV3-1 (or the pseudogene TRBV3-2) to TRBJ1-2; 7 bases are shared with TRBD1. Per germline, CDR1 LGHDT and CDR2 YNNKEL (reference sequence). The CDR3 is 16 amino acids. Losses at the gene ends were 2 bases for V and 1 base for J; bases not matched to a gene: 7. CDR3 residues: CASSQSPGTVNYGYTF. The CDR3 coding sequence is TGTGCCAGCAGCCAAAGTCCCGGGACAGTTAACTATGGCTACACCTTC.

This clone came up a few times. V gene TRBV5-1 combines with J gene TRBJ2-3; D is uncertain. Germline-derived CDR1 and CDR2 are SGHRS and YFSETQ. The V and J ends lost 3 bases and 2 bases respectively, with 10 bases between them. There are 14 residues in the CDR3. The CDR3 loop reads CASSYTQATDTQYF. CDR3 coding DNA: TGCGCCAGCAGCTACACCCAGGCCACAGATACGCAGTATTTT.

V gene TRBV6-2 or TRBV6-3 combines with J gene TRBJ1-1; 7 bases align to TRBD1. Germline loops: CDR1 MNHEY, CDR2 SVGEGT. CDR3 length: 14 amino acids. V was clipped by 2 bases and J by 6 bases; unmatched bases: 6. CDR3 sequence reads: CASSYGTGAAEAFF. In DNA, the CDR3 is TGTGCCAGCAGTTACGGAACAGGGGCCGCTGAAGCTTTCTTT.

The chain recombines TRBV29-1 with TRBJ1-1; D is ambiguous. The CDR3 has 12 amino acids. CDR1 and CDR2 (germline): SQVTM, ANQGSEA. Trimming removed 5 bases at V and 4 bases at J, with 11 bases between. CDR3 sequence (DNA): TGCAGCGTTTCGGTAGCCGGCACTGAAGCTTTCTTT. It translates to CSVSVAGTEAFF. Full variable domain (missing parts from reference TRBV29-1 and TRBJ1-1): SAVISQKPSRDICQRGTSLTIQCQVDSQVTMMFWYRQQPGQSLTLIATANQGSEATYESGFVIDKFPISRPNLTFSTLTVSNMSPEDSSIYLCSVSVAGTEAFFGQGTRLTVV.

This chain connects TRBV19 to TRBJ2-5, with D perhaps matching TRBD1 (7 bases). Germline V CDR1 and CDR2: LNHDA, SQIVND (reference sequence). V gave up 6 bases and J gave up 3 bases, with 14 bases separating them. The CDR3 consists of 14 residues. This chain's CDR3 is CASRRDSSKETQYF. CDR3 coding DNA: TGTGCCAGTAGGCGGGACAGCTCCAAAGAGACCCAGTACTTC.

This clone was counted once. The chain combines TRBV5-4 with TRBJ2-3; a possible D gene is TRBD2 (6 bases). With 0 bases removed from V and 13 bases from J, the gap between germline ends came to 12 bases. Per the germline V gene, CDR1 is SGHNT and CDR2 is YYREEE (reference sequence). There are 12 residues in the CDR3. This chain's CDR3 is CASSLDLWREYF. The CDR3 bases are TGTGCCAGCAGCTTGGATCTGTGGAGGGAGTATTTT.

This clone has just a few counts. The chain carries TRBV2 and TRBJ1-2; perhaps TRBD1 as D (5 bases). Germline CDR1 reads SNHLY; CDR2 reads FYNNEI. The V and J ends lost 1 base and 0 bases respectively, with 9 bases between them. CDR3 length: 15 residues. The DNA for the CDR3 is TGTGCCAGCAGTGAAGGACAGTGGACTAACTATGGCTACACCTTC. Amino acid sequence: CASSEGQWTNYGYTF. Full variable domain (outside the CDR3, taken from reference TRBV2 and TRBJ1-2): EPEVTQTPSHQVTQMGQEVILRCVPISNHLYFYWYRQILGQKVEFLVSFYNNEISEKSEIFDDQFSVERPDGSNFTLKIRSTKLEDSAMYFCASSEGQWTNYGYTFGSGTRLTVV.

This chain links TRBV19 with TRBJ1-2; the match to TRBD1 covers 8 bases. Germline V gene data show CDR1 as LNHDA and CDR2 as SQIVND (reference sequence). The CDR3 covers 16 residues. The trim removed 5 bases at V and 6 bases at J, leaving 14 bases unmatched. DNA of the CDR3: TGTGCCAGTAGTTGGGACAGGCACCCGACAGGGGATGGCTACACCTTC. This gives the protein CASSWDRHPTGDGYTF.

At least ten counts were recorded for this clone. The chain links TRBV9 to TRBJ1-1, with no clear D. Germline V gene lookup returns CDR1 SGDLS and CDR2 YYNGEE. V was shortened by 6 bases and J by 9 bases, with 15 bases between the two germline ends. The CDR3 contains 12 residues. Here the CDR3 reads CASTSRDGKAFF. The CDR3, as DNA: TGTGCCAGCACCTCCCGGGATGGTAAAGCTTTCTTT.

This sequence joins TRBV2 and TRBJ1-2; 9 bases are shared with TRBD1. This CDR3 has 14 amino acids. Germline V gene sequence: CDR1 SNHLY, CDR2 FYNNEI. Trimming took 7 bases from V and 7 from J; bases not matched to a gene: 10. CDR3 amino acids: CASIRDRAASGYTF. DNA for the CDR3: TGTGCCAGCATCCGGGACAGGGCAGCAAGTGGCTACACCTTC.

As for this clone: Other DNA sequences of this sample code for an identical CDR3. The V gene is TRBV24-1, the J gene TRBJ1-2; 7 positions agree with TRBD1. V shed 4 bases, J shed 7 bases, and the junction held 2 bases outside the gene matches. Germline V gene lookup returns CDR1 KGHDR and CDR2 SFDVKD. There are 12 residues in the CDR3. This chain's CDR3 is CATSEYRGGYTF. CDR3 sequence (DNA): TGTGCCACCAGTGAATACAGGGGTGGCTACACCTTC.